The rows below give T cell receptor beta chains drawn from one sample of a study of T cell repertoires in cytomegalovirus infection. From the reads, TCRdb called clonotypes with MiXCR, one entry per CDR3 protein. The sample contains 350,000 to 450,000 distinct CDR3 sequences, over 15% of which appear only once. Sequenced sample: PBMCs. These receptors came from a human donor in good health (CMV status not recorded). Some clones in this sample may be carry-over from other donors' samples. CDR3s include the opening cysteine and the closing phenylalanine or tryptophan. D genes are given only for firm matches. The listing skips clone size in some rows; elsewhere it reads once, few, many or a size class.

>TRBJ2-1|15|NA|many|TRBV7-9
TGTGCCAGCAGCCTTAGACAGGTCGATTACAATGAGCAGTTCTTC
CASSLRQVDYNEQFF
>TRBJ2-1|13|NA|many|TRBV6-5
TGTGCCAGCAGCTTCACAGGGTTCAATGAGCAGTTCTTC
CASSFTGFNEQFF
>TRBJ2-1|16|NA|few|TRBV27
TGTGCCAGCAGTCCACAACCGGGACTTACTTACAATGAGCAGTTCTTC
CASSPQPGLTYNEQFF
>TRBJ2-5|13|NA|few|TRBV6-2/TRBV6-3
TGTGCCAGCACCGGACAGATCCAAGAGACCCAGTACTTC
CASTGQIQETQYF
>TRBJ2-7|12|NA|many|TRBV7-2
TGTGCCAGCAGCTTCAGGGCCTACGAGCAGTACTTC
CASSFRAYEQYF
>TRBJ1-6|15|NA|NA|TRBV9
TGTGCCAGCAGCCCAGGGTCAGAGGGAAATTCACCCCTCCACTTT
CASSPGSEGNSPLHF
>TRBJ1-1|14|NA|few|TRBV20-1
TGCAGTGCTAGCCAGGGCGGAAAGAACACTGAAGCTTTCTTT
CSASQGGKNTEAFF
>TRBJ2-3|16|NA|many|TRBV7-2
TGTGCCAGCAGCTTTGGGACTTCCAGTGGGCGAGATACGCAGTATTTT
CASSFGTSSGRDTQYF
>TRBJ2-3|16|TRBD2|NA|TRBV7-2
TGTGCCAGCAGCTTAGTAGCGGGGACTAGCACAGATACGCAGTATTTT
CASSLVAGTSTDTQYF
>TRBJ2-1|13|NA|many|TRBV7-2
TGTGCCAGCAGCTTACGTCCACAAGCGGAGCAGTTCTTC
CASSLRPQAEQFF
>TRBJ2-7|12|NA|NA|TRBV2
TGTGCCAGCAGTGAAGAGGTCTACGAGCAGTACTTC
CASSEEVYEQYF
>TRBJ2-5|17|NA|many|TRBV7-7
TGTGCCAGCAGCCGTCAACATGGGTTAGGATTGGGAGAGACCCAGTACTTC
CASSRQHGLGLGETQYF
>TRBJ2-1|19|TRBD2|NA|TRBV23-1
TGCGCCAGTCTCATACAGCGGGGCTATACTAAAAGCTCCTACAATGAGCAGTTCTTC
CASLIQRGYTKSSYNEQFF
>TRBJ1-2|15|NA|NA|TRBV5-6
TGTGCCAGCAGCTTGGGGAGGATTTCGCCTCATGGCTACACCTTC
CASSLGRISPHGYTF
>TRBJ2-5|12|NA|NA|TRBV12-3/TRBV12-4
TGTGCCAGCAGTCTCGCGATTGAGACCCAGTACTTC
CASSLAIETQYF
>TRBJ2-3|14|NA|many|TRBV20-1
TGCAGTGCTAGATACCCCCTAGCTTCAGATACGCAGTATTTT
CSARYPLASDTQYF
>TRBJ2-3|15|TRBD1|NA|TRBV20-1
TGCAGTGCTGGGGATCGACAGGGTGCCAGAGATACGCAGTATTTT
CSAGDRQGARDTQYF
>TRBJ2-5|15|TRBD2|few|TRBV20-1
TGCAGTGCTTGGACTCCAGCGGGGGGAAAAGAGACCCAGTACTTC
CSAWTPAGGKETQYF
>TRBJ2-7|15|NA|few|TRBV20-1
TGCAGTGCTAGCGTCCCGCACAAGGGCCCTTACGAGCAGTACTTC
CSASVPHKGPYEQYF
>TRBJ2-1|14|NA|NA|TRBV6-1
TGTGCCAGCAGTGAAGGAGGGCCGAATCATGAGCAGTTCTTC
CASSEGGPNHEQFF
>TRBJ1-1|16|NA|NA|TRBV6-1
TGTGCCAGCAGTCTAAATCCGGGACGCCCAGGGGATGAAGCTTTCTTT
CASSLNPGRPGDEAFF
>TRBJ1-2|13|NA|NA|TRBV25-1
TGTGCCAGAACTTCCCGGGACATAAATGGCTACACCTTC
CARTSRDINGYTF